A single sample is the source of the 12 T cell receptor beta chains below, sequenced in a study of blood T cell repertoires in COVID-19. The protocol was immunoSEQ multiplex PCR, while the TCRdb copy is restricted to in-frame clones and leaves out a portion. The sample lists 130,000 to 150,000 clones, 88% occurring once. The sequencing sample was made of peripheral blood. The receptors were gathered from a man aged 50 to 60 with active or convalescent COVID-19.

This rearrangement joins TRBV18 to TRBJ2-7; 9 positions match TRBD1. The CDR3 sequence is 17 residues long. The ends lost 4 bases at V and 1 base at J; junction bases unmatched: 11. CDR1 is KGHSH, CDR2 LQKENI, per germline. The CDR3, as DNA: TGTGCCAGCTCACGCTCAACCGGGACAGGGTTTTCCTACGAGCAGTACTTC. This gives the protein CASSRSTGTGFSYEQYF.

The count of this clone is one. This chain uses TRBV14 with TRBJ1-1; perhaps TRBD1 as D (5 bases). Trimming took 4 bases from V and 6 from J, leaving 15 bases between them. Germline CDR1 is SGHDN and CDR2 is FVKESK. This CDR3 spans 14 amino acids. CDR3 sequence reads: CASSRETQGSEAFF. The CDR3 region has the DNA TGTGCCAGCAGCCGCGAGACGCAGGGCTCTGAAGCTTTCTTT.

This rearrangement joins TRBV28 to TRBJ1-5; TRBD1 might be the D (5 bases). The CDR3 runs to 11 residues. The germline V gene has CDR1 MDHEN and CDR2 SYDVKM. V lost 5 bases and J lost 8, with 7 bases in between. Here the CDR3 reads CASSVREPQHF. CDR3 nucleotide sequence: TGTGCCAGCAGTGTCAGGGAGCCCCAGCATTTT.

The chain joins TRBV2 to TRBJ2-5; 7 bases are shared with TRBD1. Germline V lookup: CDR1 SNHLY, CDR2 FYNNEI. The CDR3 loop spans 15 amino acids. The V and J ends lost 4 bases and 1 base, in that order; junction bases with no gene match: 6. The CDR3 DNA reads TGTGCCAGCAGTGCAAACAGGGGTATCCAAGAGACCCAGTACTTC. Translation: CASSANRGIQETQYF.

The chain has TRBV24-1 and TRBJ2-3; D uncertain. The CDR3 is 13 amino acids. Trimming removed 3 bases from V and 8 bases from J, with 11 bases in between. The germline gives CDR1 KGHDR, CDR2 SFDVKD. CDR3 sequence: CATSDETVGTQYF. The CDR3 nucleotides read TGTGCCACCAGTGATGAGACTGTAGGTACGCAGTATTTT.

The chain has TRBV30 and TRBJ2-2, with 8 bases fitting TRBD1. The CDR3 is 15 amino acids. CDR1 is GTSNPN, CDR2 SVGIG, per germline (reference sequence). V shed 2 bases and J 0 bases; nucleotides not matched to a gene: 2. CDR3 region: CAWSRDRTNTGELFF. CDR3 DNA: TGTGCCTGGAGTAGGGACAGGACGAACACCGGGGAGCTGTTTTTT.

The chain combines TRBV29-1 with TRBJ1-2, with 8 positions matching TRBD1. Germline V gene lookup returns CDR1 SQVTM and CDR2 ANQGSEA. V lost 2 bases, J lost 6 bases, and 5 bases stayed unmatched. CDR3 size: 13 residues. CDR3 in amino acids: CSVERQGADGYTF. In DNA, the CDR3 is TGCAGCGTTGAAAGGCAGGGGGCAGATGGCTACACCTTC. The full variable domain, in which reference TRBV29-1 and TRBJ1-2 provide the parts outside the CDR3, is SAVISQKPSRDICQRGTSLTIQCQVDSQVTMMFWYRQQPGQSLTLIATANQGSEATYESGFVIDKFPISRPNLTFSTLTVSNMSPEDSSIYLCSVERQGADGYTFGSGTRLTVV.

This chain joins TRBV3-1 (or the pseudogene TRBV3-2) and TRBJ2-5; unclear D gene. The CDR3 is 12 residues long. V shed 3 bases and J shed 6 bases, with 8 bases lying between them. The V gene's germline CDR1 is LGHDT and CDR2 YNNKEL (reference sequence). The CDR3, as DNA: TGTGCCAGCAGCCAGGTGACAAAGACCCAGTACTTC. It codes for CASSQVTKTQYF.

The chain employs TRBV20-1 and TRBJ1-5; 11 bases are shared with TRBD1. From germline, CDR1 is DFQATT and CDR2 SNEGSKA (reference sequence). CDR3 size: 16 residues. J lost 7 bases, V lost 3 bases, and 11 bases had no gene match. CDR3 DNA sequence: TGCAGTGCTAGTCATCCCGGACAGGGGGCGCAGCAGCCCCAGCATTTT. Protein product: CSASHPGQGAQQPQHF.

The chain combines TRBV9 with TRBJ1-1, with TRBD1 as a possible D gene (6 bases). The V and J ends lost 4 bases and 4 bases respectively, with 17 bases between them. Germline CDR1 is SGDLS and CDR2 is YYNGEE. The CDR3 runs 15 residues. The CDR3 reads CASSFLGQGTTEAFF. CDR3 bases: TGTGCCAGCAGCTTCTTGGGGCAGGGGACCACTGAAGCTTTCTTT.

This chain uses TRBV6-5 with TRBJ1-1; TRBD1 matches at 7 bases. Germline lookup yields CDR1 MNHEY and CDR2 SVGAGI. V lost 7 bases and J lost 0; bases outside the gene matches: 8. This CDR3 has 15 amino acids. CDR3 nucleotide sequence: TGTGCCAGCAATACACAGGGGCGGTTGAACACTGAAGCTTTCTTT. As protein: CASNTQGRLNTEAFF.

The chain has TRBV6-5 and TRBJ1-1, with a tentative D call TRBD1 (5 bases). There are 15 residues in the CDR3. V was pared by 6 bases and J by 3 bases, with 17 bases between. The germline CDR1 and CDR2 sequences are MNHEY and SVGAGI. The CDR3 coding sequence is TGTGCCAGCAGCTCCGGGCGGGGGTGGTACACTGAAGCTTTCTTT. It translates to CASSSGRGWYTEAFF.